The TCR beta chain under discussion was sequenced for a study of OX40 agonist ivuxolimab in advanced cancers. Study at large: Every 2 weeks, ivuxolimab was infused into the patients intravenously at between 0.01 and 10 mg/kg.

Study outcomes and limitations: A proportion of nonresponders additionally exhibited low normalized T-cell clonal expansion. On average, CD8+ T cells had more expanded clones than CD4+. CD4+ and CD8+ blood T cells expanded clonally by week 6 at 0.1 to 3.0 mg/kg.

As concerns this clone: Its antigen is not identified.

Measured with immunoSEQ multiplex PCR; TCRdb has only the in-frame clones, and not every one. This table holds 95,000 to 110,000 clones, less than 95% found once. The CDR3 runs 15 residues. The V and J ends lost 4 bases and 3 bases, in that order; junction bases with no gene match: 3. Germline CDR1 and CDR2: MDHEN and SYDVKM. The receptor's source is an adult with an advanced solid tumor such as melanoma, head and neck, liver or kidney cancer. The material sequenced was CD4+ or CD8+ T cells sorted from blood, taken in a trial of the OX40 agonist ivuxolimab. V gene TRBV28 combines with J gene TRBJ1-2; 12 nucleotides match TRBD1. CDR3 nucleotide sequence: TGTGCCAGCAGTTCTGGGACAGGGGGCCACTATGGCTACACCTTC. Translated: CASSSGTGGHYGYTF.